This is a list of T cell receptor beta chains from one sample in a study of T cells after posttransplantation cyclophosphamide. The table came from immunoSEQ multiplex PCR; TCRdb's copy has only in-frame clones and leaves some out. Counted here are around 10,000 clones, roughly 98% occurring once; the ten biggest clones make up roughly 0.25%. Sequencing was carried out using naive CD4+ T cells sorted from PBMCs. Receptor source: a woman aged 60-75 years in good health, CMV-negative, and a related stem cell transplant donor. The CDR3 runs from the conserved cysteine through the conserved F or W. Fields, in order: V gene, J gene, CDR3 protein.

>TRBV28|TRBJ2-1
CASSPRTSSNEQFF
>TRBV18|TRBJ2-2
CASSLRQVNTGELFF
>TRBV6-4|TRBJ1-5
CASTLTGTELYSNQPQHF
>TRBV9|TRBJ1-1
CASSVTGTANTEAFF
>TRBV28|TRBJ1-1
CASSPAGNREAFF
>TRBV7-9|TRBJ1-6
CASSLVAGQGNSPLHF
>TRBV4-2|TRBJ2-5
CASSPLRTGKGETQYF
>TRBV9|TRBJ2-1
CASSVAPGYNEQFF
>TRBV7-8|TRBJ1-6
CASSLARQGGAFRDSPLHF
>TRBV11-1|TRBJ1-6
CASRLQGAQHNSPLHF
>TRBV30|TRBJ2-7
CAWSAPGQLHEQYF
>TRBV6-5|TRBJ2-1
CASSYFAGGLDNEQFF
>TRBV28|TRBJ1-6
CASSPPGALHF
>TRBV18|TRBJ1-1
CASSPQGNTEAFF
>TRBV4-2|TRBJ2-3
CASSQDRGAGGLDTQYF
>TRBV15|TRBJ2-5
CATSRERPGLAGGGKTQYF
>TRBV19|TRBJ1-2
CASSISGTGTVIYGYTF
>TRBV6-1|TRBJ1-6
CASSDVQNSPLHF
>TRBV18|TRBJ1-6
CASSPGGSDSPLHF
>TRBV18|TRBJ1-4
CASSPAAGREPFIPTNEKLFF
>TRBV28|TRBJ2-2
CASRREGPTGELFF
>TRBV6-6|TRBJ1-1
CASSYFTGTGNTEAFF
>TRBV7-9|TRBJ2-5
CASSPRDRGETQYF
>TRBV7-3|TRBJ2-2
CASSGIRGGTGELFF
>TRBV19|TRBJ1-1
CASSIDRRRGGTAEAFF
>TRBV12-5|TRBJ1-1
CASGSADRAYTEAFF
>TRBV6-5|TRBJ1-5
CASRPDRAHQPQHF
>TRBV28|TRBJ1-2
CATQREGTYGYTF
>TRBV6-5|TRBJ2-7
CASRPPGQGAYEQYF
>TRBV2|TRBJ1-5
CASLPRGGRGNQPQHF
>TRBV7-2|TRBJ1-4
CASSLEGDGGGKLFF
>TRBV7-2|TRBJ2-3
CASSPQITSGRPRTDTQYF
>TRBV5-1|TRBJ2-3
CASSKGTSGGAGTDTQYF
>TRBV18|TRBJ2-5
CASSPVGFPQETQYF
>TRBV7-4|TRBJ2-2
CASSLGVGAYRGSRGTGELFF
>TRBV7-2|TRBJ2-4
CASSLSRTGRVKNIQYF
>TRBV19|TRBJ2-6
CASSIDPRTPGANVLTF
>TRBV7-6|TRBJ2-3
CASSSLGGPPDTQYF
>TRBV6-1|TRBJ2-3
CASSDVWTGPDTQYF
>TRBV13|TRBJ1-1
CASSWRGPGGTEAFF
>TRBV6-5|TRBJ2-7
CASSVRQGHVDEQYF
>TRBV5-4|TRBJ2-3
CASSLGTSGNTDTQYF
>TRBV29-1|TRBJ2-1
CSVEGGSGYYNEQFF
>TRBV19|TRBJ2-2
CATRSRRGQNTGELFF
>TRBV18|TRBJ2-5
CASSPVTRLGETQYF
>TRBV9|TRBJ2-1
CASSLTGLAGVYEQFF
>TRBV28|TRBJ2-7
CASMGGTGPYEQYF
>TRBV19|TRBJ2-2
CASSISPSGSPNTGELFF